These 29 T cell receptor beta chains originate from one sample sequenced in a study of beta chain features in type 1 diabetes. The sequenced template was cDNA made from the entire isolated RNA. Profiling relied on immunoSEQ multiplex PCR, and the TCRdb table lists in-frame clones only, not all of them. The sample consists of under 300,000 clones, about 25% of them appearing once. The sample taken for sequencing was central memory CD4+ T cells from blood. Source of these receptors: a man aged 25-40 years in good health.

This clone showed up just a few times. V gene TRBV10-3 combines with J gene TRBJ2-1; 7 bases match TRBD2. Per germline, CDR1 ENHRY and CDR2 SYGVKD. Losses at the gene ends were 6 bases for V and 0 bases for J; bases not matched to a gene: 11. This CDR3 is built from 17 residues. CDR3 sequence: CAIRGASGTSSYNEQFF. The CDR3, as DNA: TGTGCCATCAGGGGCGCGAGCGGGACCAGCTCCTACAATGAGCAGTTCTTC.

For this clone: This may be a read error, as it is one base from a much larger clone. The chain joins TRBV9 to TRBJ2-1, with a weak D call TRBD1 (5 bases). This CDR3 is 15 amino acids long. The germline V gene encodes CDR1 SGDLS and CDR2 YYNGEE. As DNA, the CDR3 is TGTGCCATCAGCGTAGATCAGGGAAACTACAATGAGCAGTTCTTC. Residues: CAISVDQGNYNEQFF.

The sample holds a few counts of this clone. J is TRBJ2-2 and V is TRBV29-1, with D maybe TRBD2 (6 bases). Germline lookup yields CDR1 SQVTM and CDR2 ANQGSEA. This CDR3 comprises 13 residues. V was trimmed by 7 bases and J by 4 bases, leaving 13 bases between them. The CDR3 is CSGGGSGTGELFF. The CDR3 region has the DNA TGCAGCGGTGGGGGGAGTGGCACCGGGGAGCTGTTTTTT.

This clone occurred a few times. The V call is TRBV29-1, the J call TRBJ1-1, with no clear D. Between the trimmed V and J ends, which lost 5 bases and 1 base, there was a span of 8 bases. This CDR3 has 12 residues. Germline CDR1 SQVTM, CDR2 ANQGSEA. The CDR3 DNA reads as TGCAGCGTTTACCTGCGGAACACTGAAGCTTTCTTT. Translation: CSVYLRNTEAFF.

The chain joins TRBV11-2 to TRBJ2-7; 7 nucleotides align to TRBD1. The trim removed 5 bases at V and 4 bases at J, leaving 14 bases unmatched. The CDR3 has 16 amino acids. Germline-derived CDR1 and CDR2 are SGHAT and FQNNGV. The CDR3 DNA sequence: TGTGCCAGCAGCCCTCGAGGGGGACAGACACTTTACGAGCAGTACTTC. Protein product: CASSPRGGQTLYEQYF.

The chain recombines TRBV27 with TRBJ2-3; 10 bases fit TRBD2. The CDR3 covers 15 residues. In germline, CDR1 is MNHEY, CDR2 SMNVEV (reference sequence). V dropped 5 bases and J dropped 2; count of bases not matched to a gene: 4. CDR3 nucleotides: TGTGCCAGCAGTACCGGGACTAGCGTCACAGATACGCAGTATTTT. The encoded protein is CASSTGTSVTDTQYF.

This chain uses TRBV4-3 with TRBJ2-5, with 7 bases that match TRBD2. CDR1 is LGHNA and CDR2 is YSLEER in the germline V gene. The CDR3 totals 16 residues. V lost 1 base to trimming and J lost 1 base; unmatched junction nucleotides: 6. CDR3 DNA sequence: TGCGCCAGCAGCCAAGGGGACGCGGGAGCCCAAGAGACCCAGTACTTC. Translating it yields CASSQGDAGAQETQYF.

This chain connects TRBV20-1 to TRBJ1-2; a possible D gene is TRBD1 (6 bases). Trimming took off 6 bases at V and 6 bases at J, with 11 bases between the two ends. The CDR3 has 11 residues. The germline CDR1 and CDR2 sequences are DFQATT and SNEGSKA (reference sequence). The CDR3 nucleotides are TGCAGTGCCCGGGGGGGCGATGGCTACACCTTC. This codes for CSARGGDGYTF.

This clone was detected a few times. V gene TRBV20-1 combines with J gene TRBJ2-5, with D uncertain. Germline CDR1 reads DFQATT; CDR2 reads SNEGSKA (reference sequence). V was trimmed by 6 bases and J by 7 bases, leaving 12 bases between them. This CDR3 comprises 11 residues. The CDR3 nucleotides are TGCAGTGCAACACCTGAAGGGACCCAGTACTTC. Translated: CSATPEGTQYF.

This clone was seen a few times. V and J are TRBV10-2 and TRBJ1-4; 7 bases map to TRBD1. The germline V gene has CDR1 WSHSY and CDR2 SAAADI. The CDR3 covers 13 residues. Germline trimming cut 5 bases from V and 12 bases from J; bases unmatched to any gene: 9. The CDR3 protein is CASSSDRAGELFF. The CDR3 nucleotides are TGCGCCAGCAGTTCAGACAGGGCCGGGGAACTGTTTTTT.

This clone was detected only a few times. This CDR3 is CSARGLIGSFF. For the CDR3, the DNA is TGCAGTGCTAGAGGGCTTATAGGATCGTTCTTC. The chain has TRBV20-1 and TRBJ2-1, with D hard to call. Trimming cost V 1 base and J 15 bases, with 13 bases left between them. Germline lookup yields CDR1 DFQATT and CDR2 SNEGSKA (reference sequence). The CDR3 runs 11 residues.

This clone was picked up a small number of times. The chain uses TRBV20-1 and TRBJ2-7, with D possibly TRBD1 on 5 matching bases. The CDR3 consists of 10 residues. Per germline, CDR1 DFQATT and CDR2 SNEGSKA (reference sequence). Trimming cost V 5 bases and J 5 bases, with 7 bases left between them. This chain's CDR3 is CSALDNEQYF. In DNA, the CDR3 is TGCAGTGCTCTGGACAACGAGCAGTACTTC.

This sequence joins TRBV9 and TRBJ2-2, with a tentative D call TRBD1 (5 bases). CDR1 is SGDLS, CDR2 YYNGEE, per germline. This CDR3 region has 15 residues. V was pared by 0 bases and J by 5 bases, with 11 bases between. The DNA of the CDR3 is TGTGCCAGCAGCGTAGTGGCAGGGCGGACCGGGGAGCTGTTTTTT. It codes for CASSVVAGRTGELFF.

This clone occurred a few times. The genes are TRBV28 and TRBJ1-2; a weak D match, TRBD1 (5 bases). With 4 bases removed from V and 3 bases from J, the gap between germline ends came to 12 bases. CDR1 is MDHEN, CDR2 SYDVKM, per germline. CDR3 length: 14 amino acids. Written as DNA, the CDR3 is TGTGCCAGCAGTTCCGGCGGAGGGGACTATGGCTACACCTTC. Encoded protein: CASSSGGGDYGYTF.

Note on this clone: Other DNA sequences in the sample encode the same CDR3. J is TRBJ2-5 and V is TRBV9; TRBD1 aligns across 10 bases. This CDR3 is built from 14 residues. V dropped 0 bases and J dropped 9; count of bases not matched to a gene: 5. Germline-derived CDR1 and CDR2 are SGDLS and YYNGEE. For the CDR3, the DNA is TGTGCCAGCAGCGTAGAGGGACAGGGGCTATCCCAGTACTTC. Protein product: CASSVEGQGLSQYF.

V usage is TRBV7-2 and J usage is TRBJ2-5; 8 nucleotides align to TRBD2. CDR1 SGHTA and CDR2 FQGNSA come from the germline V gene. V was clipped by 5 bases and J by 4 bases; unmatched bases: 3. The CDR3 is made up of 13 amino acids. The CDR3 region is CASSRTSRETQYF. The DNA for the CDR3 is TGTGCCAGCAGCCGGACTAGCAGAGAGACCCAGTACTTC.

In this sample, this clone turned up once. The rearrangement uses TRBV30 and TRBJ2-7, with 9 bases identical to TRBD2. With V trimmed by 0 bases and J by 3 bases, 12 bases remained unmatched. The CDR3 sequence is 17 residues long. Germline CDR1 reads GTSNPN; CDR2 reads SVGIG (reference sequence). CDR3 in amino acids: CAWSVRASGVEVYEQYF. For the CDR3, the DNA is TGTGCCTGGAGTGTACGGGCTAGCGGGGTTGAAGTCTACGAGCAGTACTTC.

The V call is TRBV14, the J call TRBJ1-1; maybe TRBD1 (5 bases). The germline V gene encodes CDR1 SGHDN and CDR2 FVKESK. Between the trimmed V and J ends, which lost 2 bases and 2 bases, there was a span of 12 bases. There are 15 residues in the CDR3. The CDR3 DNA reads as TGTGCCAGCAGCCAATGGGCGGGGGGAAACACTGAAGCTTTCTTT. This gives the protein CASSQWAGGNTEAFF.

This clone has just a few counts. V usage is TRBV29-1 and J usage is TRBJ2-7; D perhaps matches TRBD2 (5 bases). Germline values: CDR1 SQVTM, CDR2 ANQGSEA. V shed 4 bases and J shed 3 bases, with 10 bases lying between them. The CDR3 is 12 amino acids. DNA of the CDR3: TGCAGCGTTGCAACGGGGTTCTACGAGCAGTACTTC. Translated: CSVATGFYEQYF.

This rearrangement joins TRBV5-5 to TRBJ2-5; D is perhaps TRBD1 (6 bases). The germline V gene encodes CDR1 SGHKS and CDR2 YYEKEE (reference sequence). V dropped 5 bases and J dropped 0 bases, with 14 bases sitting between them. This CDR3 is 15 amino acids long. The chain's CDR3 is CASSPTWDNQETQYF. The CDR3, as DNA: TGTGCCAGCAGTCCGACATGGGACAACCAAGAGACCCAGTACTTC.

J is TRBJ2-5 and V is TRBV28; D is unclear. Germline V gives CDR1 MDHEN, CDR2 SYDVKM. This CDR3 spans 11 amino acids. V lost 7 bases and J 5 bases, leaving 8 bases between the germline ends. CDR3 bases: TGTGCCAGCATCGCGCGGGAGACCCAGTACTTC. It specifies CASIARETQYF.

This sequence joins TRBV30 and TRBJ2-1; 7 nucleotides agree with TRBD2. Per germline, CDR1 GTSNPN and CDR2 SVGIG (reference sequence). With V trimmed by 1 base and J by 4 bases, 4 bases remained unmatched. There are 14 residues in the CDR3. The CDR3 here is CAWSEAGSYNEQFF. The CDR3 DNA sequence: TGTGCCTGGAGTGAAGCGGGGTCTTACAATGAGCAGTTCTTC.

V and J are TRBV4-3 and TRBJ1-1, with D maybe TRBD1 (6 bases). Trimming removed 0 bases at V and 5 bases at J, with 13 bases between. CDR1 LGHNA and CDR2 YSLEER come from the germline V gene. There are 15 residues in the CDR3. The CDR3 loop is CASSQDPGAPTEAFF. The CDR3 coding sequence is TGCGCCAGCAGCCAAGATCCGGGGGCGCCGACTGAAGCTTTCTTT.

A few counts support this clone. The chain employs TRBV6-1 and TRBJ2-1; D is undetermined. V was shortened by 0 bases and J by 10 bases, with 13 bases between the two germline ends. The CDR3 has 14 residues. Germline assignment: CDR1 MNHNS and CDR2 SASEGT. CDR3 amino acids: CASSEALGLGEQFF. CDR3 nucleotides: TGTGCCAGCAGTGAAGCCCTCGGGTTGGGAGAGCAGTTCTTC.

The CDR3 region has the DNA TGTGCCAGCAGCGCCGGGACTAGCAAAGAGACCCAGTACTTC. Amino acids: CASSAGTSKETQYF. V gene TRBV5-6 combines with J gene TRBJ2-5; 9 positions match TRBD2. The V segment lost 4 bases and the J segment 3 bases; nucleotides outside the gene matches: 4. CDR1 is SGHDT and CDR2 is YYEEEE in the germline V gene. The CDR3 is 14 amino acids. Together with reference TRBV5-6 and TRBJ2-5, the CDR3 gives the full variable domain: DAGVTQSPTHLIKTRGQQVTLRCSPKSGHDTVSWYQQALGQGPQFIFQYYEEEERQRGNFPDRFSGHQFPNYSSELNVNALLLGDSALYLCASSAGTSKETQYFGPGTRLLVL.

Only a few counts were recorded for this clone. This rearrangement joins TRBV5-6 to TRBJ2-1; weak D call: TRBD2 (6 bases). The CDR3 has 16 residues. CDR1 is SGHDT and CDR2 is YYEEEE in the germline V gene. Trimming removed 2 bases from V and 4 bases from J, with 16 bases in between. CDR3 DNA sequence: TGTGCCAGCAGCTTAGCGGGTTTGCGAGTTTACAATGAGCAGTTCTTC. Translating gives CASSLAGLRVYNEQFF.

The J gene is TRBJ2-4, the V gene TRBV28; D possibly uses TRBD1 or TRBD2 (5 bases each). Trimming took off 2 bases at V and 9 bases at J, with 8 bases between the two ends. The CDR3 extends over 12 amino acids. The germline V gene encodes CDR1 MDHEN and CDR2 SYDVKM. The CDR3 here is CASSLSGGIQYF. In DNA, the CDR3 is TGTGCCAGCAGTTTAAGTGGGGGCATTCAGTACTTC. The full variable domain, in which reference TRBV28 and TRBJ2-4 provide the parts outside the CDR3, is DVKVTQSSRYLVKRTGEKVFLECVQDMDHENMFWYRQDPGLGLRLIYFSYDVKMKEKGDIPEGYSVSREKKERFSLILESASTNQTSMYLCASSLSGGIQYFGAGTRLSVL.

This clone was detected many times. The chain employs TRBV29-1 and TRBJ2-1, with 11 bases aligning to TRBD2. With 6 bases clipped from V and 6 bases from J, the junction kept 7 bases outside the gene matches. CDR3 size: 14 residues. Per the germline V gene, CDR1 is SQVTM and CDR2 is ANQGSEA. This CDR3 reads CSVTPGLAVNEQFF. The CDR3 nucleotides are TGCAGCGTAACTCCGGGACTAGCGGTCAATGAGCAGTTCTTC.

The rearrangement joins TRBV25-1 to TRBJ2-5, with TRBD2 matching 10 bases. The junction had 10 bases not matched to a gene; V was cut back by 8 bases and J by 1 base. Germline V lookup: CDR1 MGHDK, CDR2 SYGVNS. CDR3 length: 16 residues. CDR3 loop: CASGKSSGSAQETQYF. The CDR3, as DNA: TGTGCCAGCGGAAAGTCTAGCGGGAGCGCCCAAGAGACCCAGTACTTC.